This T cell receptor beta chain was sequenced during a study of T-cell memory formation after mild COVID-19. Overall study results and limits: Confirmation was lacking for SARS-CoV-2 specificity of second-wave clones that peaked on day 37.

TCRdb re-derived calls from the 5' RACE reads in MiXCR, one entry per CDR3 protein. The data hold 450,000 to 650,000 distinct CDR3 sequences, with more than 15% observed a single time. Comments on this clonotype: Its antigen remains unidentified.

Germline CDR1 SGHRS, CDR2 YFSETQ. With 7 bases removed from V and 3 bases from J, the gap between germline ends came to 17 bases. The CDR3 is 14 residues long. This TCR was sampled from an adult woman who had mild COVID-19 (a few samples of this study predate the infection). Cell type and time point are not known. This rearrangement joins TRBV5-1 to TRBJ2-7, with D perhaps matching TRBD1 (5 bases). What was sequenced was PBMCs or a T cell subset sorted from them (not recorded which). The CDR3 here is CASLDGWGYYEQYF. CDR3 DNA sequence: TGCGCCAGCCTTGACGGCTGGGGCTACTACGAGCAGTACTTC. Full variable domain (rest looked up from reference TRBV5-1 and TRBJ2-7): KAGVTQTPRYLIKTRGQQVTLSCSPISGHRSVSWYQQTPGQGLQFLFEYFSETQRNKGNFPGRFSGRQFSNSRSEMNVSTLELGDSALYLCASLDGWGYYEQYFGPGTRLTVT.